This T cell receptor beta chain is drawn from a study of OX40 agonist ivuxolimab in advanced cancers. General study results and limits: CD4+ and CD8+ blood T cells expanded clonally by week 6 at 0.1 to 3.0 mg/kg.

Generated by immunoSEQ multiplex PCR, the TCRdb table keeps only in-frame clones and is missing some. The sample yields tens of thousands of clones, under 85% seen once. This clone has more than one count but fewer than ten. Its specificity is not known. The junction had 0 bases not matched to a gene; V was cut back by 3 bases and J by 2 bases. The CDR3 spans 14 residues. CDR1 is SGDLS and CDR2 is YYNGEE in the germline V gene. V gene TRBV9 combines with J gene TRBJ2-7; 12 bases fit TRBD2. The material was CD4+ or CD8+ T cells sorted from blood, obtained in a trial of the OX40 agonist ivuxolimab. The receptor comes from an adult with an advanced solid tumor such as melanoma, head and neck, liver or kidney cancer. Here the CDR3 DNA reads TGTGCCAGCAGCGGGACTAGCGGGGCCTACGAGCAGTACTTC. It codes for CASSGTSGAYEQYF.